Here is one T cell receptor (beta chain) with its context. What antigen it recognizes has not been identified. It has no much larger one-base neighbor in the sample; base qualities were not kept. The donors were healthy, HIV-negative adults who had no recently reported acute infections or vaccinations. Only Caucasian adults living in Nashville, Tennessee, USA were represented among the donors. Magnetic negative selection was used to enrich CD4+ T cells, after which naive cells were positively selected on CD45RA and the negative fraction became the memory subset. After blood collection by leukapheresis, PBMCs were isolated using Ficoll-Histopaque density gradient centrifugation and then cryopreserved in the vapor phase of liquid nitrogen. Analytical flow cytometry was used to check the purity and quantity of every magnetically sorted T cell population. Genomic DNA was isolated from each sorted fraction and quantified by UV absorbance on a Nanodrop 2000c.

The sample belongs to a study of shared clonotypes between healthy human individuals (TCRdb year 2020). About the investigation overall: A few men and a couple of women, aged 18 to 49 years, made up the cohort. For each donor, CD4 naive and CD4 memory were each run on three plates, CD8 naive on two plates, and CD8 memory on one plate. Blood TCR repertoires of about 5 healthy adults were deeply sequenced to estimate repertoire size and the extent of clonotype sharing between individuals. To increase sequencing depth and limit assay-specific biases, different laboratories used diverse techniques to prepare libraries and sequence TCR repertoires. Per donor, leukapheresis produced somewhere between about 0.9 and 9.5 billion PBMCs. Beyond this particular receptor, the publication reports: Even with the large sequencing depth, rarefaction of the sorted-subset datasets indicated that sequencing was incomplete. Naive subsets generally had larger estimated clonotype richness than memory subsets did. Pairwise subsampling led to the expectation that sequencing depth would affect the degree of clonotype sharing among donors. Sampling was limited to blood, and TCR repertoires in tissue likely differ from TCR repertoires in blood. Compared with non-shared clonotypes, the clonotypes found in all four sorted-subset donors had higher generation probabilities. When a handful of donors were compared, the shared fraction of clonotypes was 5% to 6.5% for naive CD4, 3.5% to 4% for naive CD8, more than 2% for memory CD4, and less than 0.45% for memory CD8. Because the study included a small number of donors, the genetic and exposure-history diversity represented was limited.

Using the deep immunoSEQ assay, multiplex PCR amplified TCR CDR3 regions from genomic DNA. Extracted genomic DNA from each cell subset was distributed evenly across all wells of several immunoSEQ 96-well plates, and each plate was treated as a replicate. For sorted subsets, roughly 200 ng genomic DNA, equal to tens of thousands of T cell genomes, was loaded into each replicate PCR. Purified libraries were measured with a Qubit 3.0 fluorometer, size-checked on a Bioanalyzer 2100, and measured again with the KAPA Library Quantification kit. Each immunoSEQ 96-well plate was sequenced on its own single-read 150-cycle Illumina NextSeq 550 flow cell. On the study's bioinformatics: Because the immunoSEQ output included only junctional sequences and no quality scores, the filtering could not be the same as the filtering used for full-length reads. Sequences were annotated with PyIR, a Python wrapper for IgBLAST v1.9, using IMGT germline references to assign V/J genes and CDR3. Any read was removed if the V/J assignment was weak (E-value above 1e-6), the CDR3 was missing, or the read contained stop codons, out-of-frame junctions, or ambiguous translated residues. A V3J clonotype was defined by an identical inferred V gene, J gene, and CDR3 amino acid sequence. To compute the percentage overlap between repertoires, the number of shared unique clonotypes was divided by the size of the smaller repertoire. Repertoire richness was assessed with RTK rarefaction, the Chao1 estimator, and Recon v2.1 estimates of unobserved clonotypes. Generation probabilities were computed with OLGA for all TCRbeta clonotypes obtained by the gDNA method from four donors. TCRdb took over this immuneACCESS table, retaining in-frame rearrangements with V and J assigned. Such tables are incomplete; in checked studies, under half of the missing clones stem from an unresolved V gene, and the remainder is unexplained. V and J calls and clone size come straight from that table; D and trimming were deduced from the DNA. The sample records about 1 million clones, roughly 75% of which are singletons. The biggest ten clones account for approximately 1.5% of the sample.

The origin of this receptor is a man between 18 and 29 years old in good health. The sequenced sample was memory CD4+ T cells sorted from blood. Explained via the paper, the cell subset or site label denotes: CD45RA-negative fraction.

The CDR3 reads as follows: CAWSLGELGNTIYF. The base sequence is TGTGCCTGGAGTCTGGGGGAGTTGGGAAACACCATATATTTT. The V and J genes are TRBV30 and TRBJ1-3; TRBD1 is a weak D gene call, 5 bases matching. CDR1 GTSNPN and CDR2 SVGIG were looked up in the germline V gene (reference sequence). From the cysteine up to the phenylalanine, the CDR3 has a length of 14 residues. Here the CDR3 DNA is all that survives: 42 bases in frame from base 1. The junction shows trimming of 2 bases on V and 4 bases on J, plus 12 bases between the germline ends.